These 21 T cell receptor beta chains originate from one sample sequenced in a study of control samples from healthy donors and cancer patients. Produced via immunoSEQ multiplex PCR; TCRdb's table is partial and in-frame only. The table includes some 99,000 clones, about nine tenths detected once. Sequencing was done on a sample of blood. These receptors originate from a human donor in good health. The donor label of this sample is uncertain.

CDR3 DNA: TGTGCCAGCAGCGCGGGGGGGGCCAGCTCCTACAATGAGCAGTTCTTC. Its translation is CASSAGGASSYNEQFF. The rearrangement uses TRBV5-4 and TRBJ2-1, with 9 bases lining up with TRBD2. The V and J ends lost 4 bases and 0 bases, in that order; junction bases with no gene match: 5. The germline V gene encodes CDR1 SGHNT and CDR2 YYREEE (reference sequence). The CDR3 totals 16 residues.

V gene TRBV27 combines with J gene TRBJ1-1; D is ambiguous. In germline, CDR1 is MNHEY, CDR2 SMNVEV (reference sequence). The CDR3 is 16 amino acids. Trimming shortened V by 5 bases and J by 0 bases, and 16 bases separated the two germline ends. Here the CDR3 reads CASSTLSGRMNTEAFF. The CDR3 nucleotides read TGTGCCAGCAGTACTCTTTCAGGACGGATGAACACTGAAGCTTTCTTT.

The V and J genes are TRBV20-1 and TRBJ2-7, with TRBD2 identical over 9 bases. The CDR3 sequence is 15 residues long. Germline lookup yields CDR1 DFQATT and CDR2 SNEGSKA (reference sequence). V gave up 3 bases and J gave up 1 base; unmatched junction bases: 7. The CDR3 DNA reads TGCAGTGCTAGTGAATCGGCGGGGGGGTCCTACGAGCAGTACTTC. Encoded protein: CSASESAGGSYEQYF.

The chain has TRBV3-1 (or the pseudogene TRBV3-2) and TRBJ2-3; 10 nucleotides line up with TRBD2. CDR1 is LGHDT and CDR2 is YNNKEL in the germline V gene (reference sequence). Trimming at V came to 5 bases and at J to 8 bases, leaving 10 bases not matched to a gene. This CDR3 is 15 amino acids long. DNA for the CDR3: TGTGCCAGCAGCACTCTAGCGGGGGCCCTGGGTACGCAGTATTTT. Protein: CASSTLAGALGTQYF.

The chain joins TRBV7-9 to TRBJ1-3; D possibly corresponds to TRBD1 (6 bases). The CDR3 length is 14 residues. CDR1 and CDR2 (germline): SEHNR, FQNEAQ (reference sequence). The CDR3 reads CALLPSGQTNTIYF. The CDR3 DNA sequence: TGTGCTCTGCTCCCCTCGGGACAAACAAACACCATATATTTT.

The genes are TRBV10-3 and TRBJ1-5, with 8 bases aligning to TRBD1. This CDR3 has 13 residues. Losses at the gene ends were 6 bases for V and 5 bases for J; bases not matched to a gene: 3. Germline loops: CDR1 ENHRY, CDR2 SYGVKD. DNA of the CDR3: TGTGCCATCAGACAGGGGGTCGATCAGCCCCAGCATTTT. It is translated as CAIRQGVDQPQHF.

The chain is built from TRBV28 and TRBJ1-5; no clear D. CDR1 is MDHEN, CDR2 SYDVKM, per germline. The V gene lost 3 bases and the J gene lost 0 bases, with 9 bases spanning the gap. The CDR3 length is 15 residues. DNA of the CDR3: TGTGCCAGCAGTTTGCTCTCCCCTAGCAATCAGCCCCAGCATTTT. Protein product: CASSLLSPSNQPQHF. Full variable domain (rest looked up from reference TRBV28 and TRBJ1-5): DVKVTQSSRYLVKRTGEKVFLECVQDMDHENMFWYRQDPGLGLRLIYFSYDVKMKEKGDIPEGYSVSREKKERFSLILESASTNQTSMYLCASSLLSPSNQPQHFGDGTRLSIL.

The V gene is TRBV18, the J gene TRBJ2-1; 11 nucleotides match TRBD2. V trimming: 2 bases; J trimming: 9 bases; junction bases outside the gene matches: 9. Germline V gene sequence: CDR1 KGHSH, CDR2 LQKENI. The CDR3 is made up of 16 amino acids. DNA of the CDR3: TGTGCCAGCTCACCAATTTTACTAGCGGGGGACCGTGAGCAGTTCTTC. Translation gives CASSPILLAGDREQFF.

The chain carries TRBV21-1 and TRBJ2-1; whether TRBD1, the table's D call, matches the DNA was not checked. TRBV21-1 is described as a pseudogene. The length of the CDR3 is 17 residues. The CDR3, as DNA: TGTGCCAGCAGCAATGGGGCTCCGACGCGCTCCTACAATGAGCAGTTCTTC. Protein: CASSNGAPTRSYNEQFF.

The genes are TRBV7-9 and TRBJ1-1; tentative D call: TRBD1 (6 bases). Germline CDR1 reads SEHNR; CDR2 reads FQNEAQ (reference sequence). The V gene lost 5 bases and the J gene lost 3 bases, with 10 bases spanning the gap. The CDR3 is made up of 13 amino acids. In DNA, the CDR3 is TGTGCCAGCAGCCTTAGACAGGACACTGAAGCTTTCTTT. It specifies CASSLRQDTEAFF.

V gene TRBV3-1 (or the pseudogene TRBV3-2) combines with J gene TRBJ1-1; no firm D call. V shed 2 bases and J shed 1 base, with 11 bases lying between them. Germline values: CDR1 LGHDT, CDR2 YNNKEL (reference sequence). This CDR3 has 15 amino acids. In nucleotides, the CDR3 is TGTGCCAGCAGCCAAAGTATCGGGTGGAACACTGAAGCTTTCTTT. Amino acids: CASSQSIGWNTEAFF.

This chain uses TRBV9 with TRBJ1-1, with D unclear. Trimming stripped 6 bases from V and 1 base from J, with 10 bases between. The CDR3 runs 13 residues. CDR1 SGDLS and CDR2 YYNGEE come from the germline V gene. This chain's CDR3 is CASNKDGNTEAFF. In DNA form, the CDR3 reads TGTGCCAGCAACAAAGACGGGAACACTGAAGCTTTCTTT.

The V gene is TRBV3-1 (or the pseudogene TRBV3-2), the J gene TRBJ2-7; D is unclear. The CDR3 has 11 residues. Trimming stripped 3 bases from V and 1 base from J, with 1 base between. The germline gives CDR1 LGHDT, CDR2 YNNKEL (reference sequence). CDR3 amino acids: CASSQSYEQYF. The DNA of the CDR3 is TGTGCCAGCAGCCAGTCCTACGAGCAGTACTTC.

V usage is TRBV18 and J usage is TRBJ2-2; no clear D. The germline CDR1 and CDR2 sequences are KGHSH and LQKENI. V was cut by 4 bases and J by 1 base, with 7 bases left in between. CDR3 length: 14 residues. CDR3: CASSLLQNTGELFF. The CDR3, as DNA: TGTGCCAGCTCACTTCTACAGAACACCGGGGAGCTGTTTTTT. The full variable domain, in which reference TRBV18 and TRBJ2-2 provide the parts outside the CDR3, is NAGVMQNPRHLVRRRGQEARLRCSPMKGHSHVYWYRQLPEEGLKFMVYLQKENIIDESGMPKERFSAEFPKEGPSILRIQQVVRGDSAAYFCASSLLQNTGELFFGEGSRLTVL.

J is TRBJ1-4 and V is TRBV11-3, with 9 nucleotides matching TRBD1. Per the germline V gene, CDR1 is SGHNT and CDR2 is YENEEA. Trimming at V came to 5 bases and at J to 8 bases, leaving 9 bases not matched to a gene. CDR3 size: 15 residues. The CDR3 loop is CASSVRTGVDEKLFF. The CDR3 DNA reads as TGTGCCAGCAGCGTACGGACAGGGGTTGACGAAAAACTGTTTTTT.

The CDR3 sequence is CASSPLPLIPEAFF. The CDR3 DNA is TGTGCCAGCTCACCACTACCCTTGATTCCTGAAGCTTTCTTT. The chain links TRBV18 to TRBJ1-1; no definite D call. The germline V gene has CDR1 KGHSH and CDR2 LQKENI. This CDR3 is 14 amino acids long. V was shortened by 1 base and J by 6 bases, with 12 bases between the two germline ends.

This clone appeared a few times. V and J are TRBV7-2 and TRBJ1-5; TRBD1 matches at 9 bases. This CDR3 has 17 residues. After removal of 5 bases from V and 4 bases from J, the junction contained 12 bases not matched to a gene. The V gene's germline CDR1 is SGHTA and CDR2 FQGNSA. The chain's CDR3 is CASSTRPGGQGNQPQHF. The CDR3 nucleotides are TGTGCCAGCAGCACACGGCCAGGCGGACAGGGGAATCAGCCCCAGCATTTT.

The gene calls are TRBV11-2 and TRBJ1-2, with 8 nucleotides matching TRBD1. J was trimmed by 4 bases and V by 4 bases; bases with no gene match: 11. In germline, CDR1 is SGHAT, CDR2 FQNNGV. The CDR3 consists of 16 residues. The CDR3 sequence is CASSSHTGGLVYGYTF. As DNA, the CDR3 is TGTGCCAGCAGCTCCCATACAGGGGGTCTGGTCTATGGCTACACCTTC.

A single count supports this clone. The rearrangement uses TRBV5-1 and TRBJ2-3; D is unclear. Germline CDR1 and CDR2: SGHRS and YFSETQ. CDR3 length: 16 residues. Trimming left V 7 bases short and J 4 bases short, with 22 bases between. The CDR3 nucleotides read TGCGCCAGCGCCCTAACCCAGGTGGCTGGGGCAGATACGCAGTATTTT. This encodes CASALTQVAGADTQYF.

This clone was observed once. This chain connects TRBV24-1 to TRBJ2-2; 8 bases are shared with TRBD1. The V gene's germline CDR1 is KGHDR and CDR2 SFDVKD. There are 14 residues in the CDR3. Trimming at V came to 5 bases and at J to 6 bases, leaving 4 bases not matched to a gene. In DNA, the CDR3 is TGTGCCACCAGTGGAGAACAGGGGGCCGGGGAGCTGTTTTTT. Protein product: CATSGEQGAGELFF.

J is TRBJ2-2 and V is TRBV4-3; D ambiguous. Germline loops: CDR1 LGHNA, CDR2 YSLEER. V shed 0 bases and J shed 7 bases, with 9 bases lying between them. CDR3 length equals 14 residues. DNA for the CDR3: TGCGCCAGCAGCCAAGATTGGTGGGACGGGGAGCTGTTTTTT. Translating it yields CASSQDWWDGELFF.